Below are 5 T cell receptor beta chains sequenced from a single sample in a study of cytomegalovirus exposure and HLA in healthy donors. With 60 Vbeta and 13 Jbeta primers, the PCR was carried out. Only in-frame clones appear in the TCRdb table, and some are missing; sequencing was by immunoSEQ multiplex PCR. Of 150,000 to 200,000 clones in the sample, 77% were seen once. The material sequenced was PBMCs. The receptors originated from a young man in good health and CMV-seronegative.

The V gene is TRBV7-8, the J gene TRBJ1-2; D perhaps matches TRBD1 (5 bases). Germline CDR1 and CDR2: SGHVS and FQNEAQ. This CDR3 region has 16 residues. The V end was cut by 4 bases, the J end by 4 bases, with 19 bases between. CDR3 residues: CASSSRTRGNSYGYTF. CDR3 nucleotide sequence: TGTGCCAGCAGCTCAAGAACAAGGGGCAATTCCTATGGCTACACCTTC.

The genes are TRBV18 and TRBJ1-1; D might be TRBD1 (6 bases). The CDR3 totals 15 residues. Germline CDR1 reads KGHSH; CDR2 reads LQKENI. Trimming removed 0 bases from V and 2 bases from J, with 10 bases in between. The CDR3 protein is CASSPPTGFNTEAFF. The CDR3 bases are TGTGCCAGCTCACCACCAACAGGGTTCAACACTGAAGCTTTCTTT.

This sequence joins TRBV11-3 and TRBJ2-7; D is uncertain. Per germline, CDR1 SGHNT and CDR2 YENEEA. CDR3 size: 14 residues. V lost 6 bases and J 0 bases, leaving 12 bases between the germline ends. The CDR3 here is CASRFGLTSYEQYF. The CDR3 DNA is TGTGCCAGCAGGTTTGGGCTTACCTCCTACGAGCAGTACTTC. The full variable domain, rest sourced from reference TRBV11-3 and TRBJ2-7, is EAGVVQSPRYKIIEKKQPVAFWCNPISGHNTLYWYLQNLGQGPELLIRYENEEAVDDSQLPKDRFSAERLKGVDSTLKIQPAELGDSAVYLCASRFGLTSYEQYFGPGTRLTVT.

The chain combines TRBV11-3 with TRBJ2-3, with TRBD2 as a possible D gene (5 bases). The germline V gene encodes CDR1 SGHNT and CDR2 YENEEA. The germline V and J ends were trimmed by 3 bases and 6 bases, with 16 bases remaining between them. The CDR3 sequence is 15 residues long. The DNA of the CDR3 is TGTGCCAGCAGCTTCGGACTTCCACGGTCGGATACGCAGTATTTT. It codes for CASSFGLPRSDTQYF. The full variable domain, its missing parts supplied by reference TRBV11-3 and TRBJ2-3, is EAGVVQSPRYKIIEKKQPVAFWCNPISGHNTLYWYLQNLGQGPELLIRYENEEAVDDSQLPKDRFSAERLKGVDSTLKIQPAELGDSAVYLCASSFGLPRSDTQYFGPGTRLTVL.

This chain uses TRBV5-6 with TRBJ1-5; TRBD1 matches at 7 bases. CDR1 is SGHDT, CDR2 YYEEEE, per germline. The V segment lost 1 base and the J segment 6 bases; nucleotides outside the gene matches: 7. The CDR3 runs to 15 residues. CDR3 nucleotide sequence: TGTGCCAGCAGCTTGAGAGGGGGCGCCGGTCAGCCCCAGCATTTT. This translates into CASSLRGGAGQPQHF.